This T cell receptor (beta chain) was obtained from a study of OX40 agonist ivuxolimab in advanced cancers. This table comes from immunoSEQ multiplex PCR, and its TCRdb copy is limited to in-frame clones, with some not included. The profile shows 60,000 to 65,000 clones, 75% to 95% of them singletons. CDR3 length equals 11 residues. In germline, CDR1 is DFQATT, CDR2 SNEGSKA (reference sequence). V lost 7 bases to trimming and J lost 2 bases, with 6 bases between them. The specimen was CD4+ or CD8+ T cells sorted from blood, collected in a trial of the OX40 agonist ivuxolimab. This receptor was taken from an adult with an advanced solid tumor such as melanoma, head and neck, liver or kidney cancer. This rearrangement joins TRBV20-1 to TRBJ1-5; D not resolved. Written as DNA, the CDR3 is TGCAGTGTTGTGGGCAATCAGCCCCAGCATTTT. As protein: CSVVGNQPQHF.